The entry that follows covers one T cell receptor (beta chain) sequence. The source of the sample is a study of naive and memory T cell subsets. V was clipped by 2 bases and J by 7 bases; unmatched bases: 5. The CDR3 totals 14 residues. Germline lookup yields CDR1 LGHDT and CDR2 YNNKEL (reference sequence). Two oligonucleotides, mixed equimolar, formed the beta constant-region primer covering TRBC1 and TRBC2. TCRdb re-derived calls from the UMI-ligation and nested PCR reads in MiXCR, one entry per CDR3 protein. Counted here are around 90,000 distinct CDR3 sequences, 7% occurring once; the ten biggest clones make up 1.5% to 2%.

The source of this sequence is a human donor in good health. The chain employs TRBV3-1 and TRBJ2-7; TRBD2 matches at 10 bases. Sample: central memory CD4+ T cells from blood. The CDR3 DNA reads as TGTGCCAGCAGCCAACTAGCGGGAGTGGGGGAGCAGTACTTC. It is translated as CASSQLAGVGEQYF.